This is a list of T cell receptor beta chains from one sample in a study of identifying expanded T cells in peripheral blood. Only in-frame clones appear in the TCRdb table, and some are missing; sequencing was by immunoSEQ multiplex PCR. The sample contains about 80,000 clones, around nine tenths of which appear only once. The sample was blood. These TCRs come from a person between 18 and 75 years old in good health. Both conserved end residues are part of each CDR3. The D gene is left open where the match is weak. Clone size is shown for a subset of rows, as once, few, many or a class of expanded clone.

d_gene,j_gene,v_gene,abundance,CDR3aa,CDR3nt
NA,TRBJ1-5,TRBV7-9,NA,CASSLEGGSNQPQHF,TGTGCCAGCAGCTTAGAGGGTGGGAGCAATCAGCCCCAGCATTTT
NA,TRBJ2-6,TRBV18,NA,CASSPTGANVLTF,TGTGCCAGCTCACCTACGGGGGCCAACGTCCTGACTTTC
NA,TRBJ1-1,TRBV7-8,once,CASRKPGQLNTEAFF,TGTGCCAGCAGGAAGCCGGGACAACTGAACACTGAAGCTTTCTTT
NA,TRBJ2-1,TRBV10-3,NA,CAISVDAEQFF,TGTGCCATCAGCGTAGATGCTGAGCAGTTCTTC
TRBD2,TRBJ2-1,TRBV7-9,NA,CASSLKIAGGLYNEQFF,TGTGCCAGCAGCTTAAAGATAGCGGGGGGGCTCTACAATGAGCAGTTCTTC
NA,TRBJ1-1,TRBV5-1,NA,CASSQARATNTEAFF,TGCGCCAGCAGCCAGGCCAGGGCTACGAACACTGAAGCTTTCTTT
NA,TRBJ1-5,TRBV7-6,NA,CASSLGTGNQPQHF,TGTGCCAGCAGCTTAGGCACGGGCAATCAGCCCCAGCATTTT
TRBD1,TRBJ2-6,TRBV19,NA,CASSITGQGGSRGANVLTF,TGTGCCAGTAGTATAACCGGACAGGGCGGCAGTCGGGGGGCCAACGTCCTGACTTTC
NA,TRBJ1-1,TRBV12-5,NA,CASGLYGNTEAFF,TGTGCTAGTGGTTTGTATGGAAACACTGAAGCTTTCTTT
TRBD2,TRBJ2-5,TRBV7-9,NA,CASSLATSGTETQYF,TGTGCCAGCAGCTTAGCTACTAGCGGGACTGAGACCCAGTACTTC
TRBD2,TRBJ2-1,TRBV28,NA,CASSLTSGGALQFF,TGTGCCAGCAGTTTGACTAGCGGGGGCGCGTTGCAGTTCTTC
NA,TRBJ1-2,TRBV5-4,few,CASSLRVNYGYTF,TGTGCCAGCAGCTTGAGGGTCAACTATGGCTACACCTTC
TRBD1,TRBJ1-2,TRBV7-9,NA,CASSLRDRGYPYTF,TGTGCCAGCAGCTTGAGGGACAGGGGGTACCCTTACACCTTC
TRBD1,TRBJ1-1,TRBV7-6,NA,CASSFGTGGLFNTEAFF,TGTGCCAGCAGCTTCGGGACAGGGGGCCTTTTTAACACTGAAGCTTTCTTT
NA,TRBJ1-2,TRBV30,NA,CAWSVSISGTGYTF,TGTGCCTGGAGTGTTAGTATTTCAGGGACCGGCTACACCTTC
NA,TRBJ2-5,TRBV21-1,NA,CASSTPESGRALETQYF,TGTGCCAGCAGCACGCCAGAGAGCGGGAGGGCTTTAGAGACCCAGTACTTC
NA,TRBJ2-7,TRBV15,NA,CATSRVEGNEQYF,TGTGCCACCAGCAGAGTTGAAGGGAACGAGCAGTACTTC
NA,TRBJ1-3,TRBV18,NA,CASAETVLSGNTIYF,TGTGCCAGCGCCGAGACAGTCCTCTCTGGAAACACCATATATTTT
NA,TRBJ2-1,TRBV14,NA,CASSQVGGVEQFF,TGTGCCAGCAGCCAAGTGGGGGGCGTGGAGCAGTTCTTC
TRBD1,TRBJ2-1,TRBV7-3,NA,CASSPFPHRGANEQFF,TGTGCCAGCAGTCCATTCCCCCACAGGGGGGCCAATGAGCAGTTCTTC
NA,TRBJ1-2,TRBV15,NA,CATSPIDRLSYMTYGYTF,TGTGCCACCAGCCCAATCGACAGGCTATCTTACATGACCTATGGCTACACCTTC
NA,TRBJ1-1,TRBV4-1,NA,CASSQAQGTDTEAFF,TGCGCCAGCAGCCAAGCCCAGGGAACGGACACTGAAGCTTTCTTT
NA,TRBJ2-1,TRBV9,NA,CASSAPSGALVYNEQFF,TGTGCCAGCAGCGCCCCCTCGGGGGCACTTGTTTACAATGAGCAGTTCTTC
TRBD1,TRBJ2-7,TRBV5-6,NA,CASSLEGTGSYEQYF,TGTGCCAGCAGCTTGGAAGGGACAGGCTCCTACGAGCAGTACTTC
TRBD1,TRBJ1-4,TRBV19,NA,CASRARNRGTNEKLFF,TGTGCCAGTAGGGCCCGGAACAGGGGAACTAATGAAAAACTGTTTTTT